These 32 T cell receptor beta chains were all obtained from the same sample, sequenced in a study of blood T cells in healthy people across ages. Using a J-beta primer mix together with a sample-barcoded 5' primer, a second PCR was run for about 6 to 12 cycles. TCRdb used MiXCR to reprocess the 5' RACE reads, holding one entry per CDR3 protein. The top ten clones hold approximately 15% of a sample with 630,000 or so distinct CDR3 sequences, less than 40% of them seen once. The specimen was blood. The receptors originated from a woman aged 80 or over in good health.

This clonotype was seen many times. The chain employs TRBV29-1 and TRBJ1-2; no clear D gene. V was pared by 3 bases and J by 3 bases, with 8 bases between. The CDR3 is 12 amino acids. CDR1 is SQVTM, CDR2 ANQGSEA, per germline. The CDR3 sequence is CSVDRSHYGYTF. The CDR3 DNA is TGCAGCGTTGACCGGAGCCACTATGGCTACACCTTC.

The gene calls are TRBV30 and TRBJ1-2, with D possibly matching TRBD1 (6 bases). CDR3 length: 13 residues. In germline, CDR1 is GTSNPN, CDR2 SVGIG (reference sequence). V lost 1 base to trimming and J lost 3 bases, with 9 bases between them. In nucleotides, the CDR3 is TGTGCCTGGAGTGAAGGGGGTGACTATGGCTACACCTTC. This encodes CAWSEGGDYGYTF.

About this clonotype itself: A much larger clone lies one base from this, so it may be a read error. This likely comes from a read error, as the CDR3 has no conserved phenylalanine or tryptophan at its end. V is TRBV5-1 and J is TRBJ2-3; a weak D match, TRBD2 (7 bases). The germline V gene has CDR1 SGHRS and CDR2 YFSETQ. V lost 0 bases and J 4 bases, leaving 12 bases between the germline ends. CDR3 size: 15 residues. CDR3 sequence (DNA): TGCGCCAGCAGCTTGGGAGGGGGGGCATCAGATACGCAGTATTTG. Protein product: CASSLGGGASDTQYL.

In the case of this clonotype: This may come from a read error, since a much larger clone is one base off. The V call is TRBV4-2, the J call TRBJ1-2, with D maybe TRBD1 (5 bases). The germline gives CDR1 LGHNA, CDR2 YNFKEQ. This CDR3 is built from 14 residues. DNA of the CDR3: TGTGCCAGCAGCCAAGATCTGGGGGTGTATGGCTGCACCTTC. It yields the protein CASSQDLGVYGCTF.

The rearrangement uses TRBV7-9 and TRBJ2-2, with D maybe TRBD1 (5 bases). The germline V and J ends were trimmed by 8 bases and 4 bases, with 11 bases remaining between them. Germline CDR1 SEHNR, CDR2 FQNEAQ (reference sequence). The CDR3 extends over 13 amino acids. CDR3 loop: CASRAGSTGELFF. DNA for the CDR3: TGTGCCAGCCGGGCAGGGTCCACCGGGGAGCTGTTTTTT. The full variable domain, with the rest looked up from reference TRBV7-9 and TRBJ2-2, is DTGVSQNPRHKITKRGQNVTFRCDPISEHNRLYWYRQTLGQGPEFLTYFQNEAQLEKSRLLSDRFSAERPKGSFSTLEIQRTEQGDSAMYLCASRAGSTGELFFGEGSRLTVL.

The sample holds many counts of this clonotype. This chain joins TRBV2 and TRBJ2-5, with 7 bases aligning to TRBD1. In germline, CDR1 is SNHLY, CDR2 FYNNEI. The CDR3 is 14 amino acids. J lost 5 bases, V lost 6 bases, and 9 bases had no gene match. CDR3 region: CASSSHRGQETQYF. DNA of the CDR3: TGTGCCAGCAGCAGCCACAGGGGTCAGGAGACCCAGTACTTC.

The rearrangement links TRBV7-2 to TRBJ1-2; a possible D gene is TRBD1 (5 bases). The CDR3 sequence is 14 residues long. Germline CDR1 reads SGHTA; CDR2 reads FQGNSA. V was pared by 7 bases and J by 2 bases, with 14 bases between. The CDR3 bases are TGTGCCAGCATCACAGGACCACCGAACTATGGCTACACCTTC. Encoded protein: CASITGPPNYGYTF.

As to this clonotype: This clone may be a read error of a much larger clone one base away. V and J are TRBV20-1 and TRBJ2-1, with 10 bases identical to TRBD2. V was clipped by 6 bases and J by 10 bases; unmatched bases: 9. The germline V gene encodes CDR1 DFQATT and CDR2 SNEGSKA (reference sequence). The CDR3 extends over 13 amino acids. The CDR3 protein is CSARGTSEQEQFF. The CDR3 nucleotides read TGCAGTGCGCGAGGGACTAGCGAGCAGGAGCAGTTCTTC.

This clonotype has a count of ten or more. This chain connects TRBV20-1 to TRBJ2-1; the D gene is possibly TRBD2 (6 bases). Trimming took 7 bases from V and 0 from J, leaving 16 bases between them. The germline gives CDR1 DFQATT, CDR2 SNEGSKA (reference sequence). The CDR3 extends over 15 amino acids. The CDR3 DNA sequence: TGCAGTGTCCAACCGGGGGTACCCTCCTACAATGAGCAGTTCTTC. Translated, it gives CSVQPGVPSYNEQFF.

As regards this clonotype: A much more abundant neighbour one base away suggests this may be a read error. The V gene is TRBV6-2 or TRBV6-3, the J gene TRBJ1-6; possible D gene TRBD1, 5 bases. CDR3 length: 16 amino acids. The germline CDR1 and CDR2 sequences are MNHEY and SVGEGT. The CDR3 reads CASSYSRGRNNSPPHF. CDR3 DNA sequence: TGTGCCAGCAGTTACTCGAGGGGACGCAATAATTCACCCCCCCACTTT.

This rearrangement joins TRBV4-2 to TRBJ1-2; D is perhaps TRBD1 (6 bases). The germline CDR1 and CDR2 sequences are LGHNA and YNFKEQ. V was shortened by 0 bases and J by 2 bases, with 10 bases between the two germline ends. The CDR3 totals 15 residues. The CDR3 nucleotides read TGTGCCAGCAGCCAAGAGCCAGACAGGAACTATGGCTACACCTTC. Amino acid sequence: CASSQEPDRNYGYTF.

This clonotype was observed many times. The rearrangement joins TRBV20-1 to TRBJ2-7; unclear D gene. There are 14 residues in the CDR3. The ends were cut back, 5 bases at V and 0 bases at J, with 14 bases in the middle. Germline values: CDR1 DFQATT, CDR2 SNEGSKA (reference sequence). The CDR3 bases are TGCAGTGCTCCCGACACCAGGAGCTCCTACGAGCAGTACTTC. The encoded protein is CSAPDTRSSYEQYF.

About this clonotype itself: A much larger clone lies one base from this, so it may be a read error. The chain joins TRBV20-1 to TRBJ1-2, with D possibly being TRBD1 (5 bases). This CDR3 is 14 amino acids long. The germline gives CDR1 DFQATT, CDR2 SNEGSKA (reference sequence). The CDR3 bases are TGCAGTGCTAGAGATATAGGGGCTGTCTATGACTACACCTTC. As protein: CSARDIGAVYDYTF.

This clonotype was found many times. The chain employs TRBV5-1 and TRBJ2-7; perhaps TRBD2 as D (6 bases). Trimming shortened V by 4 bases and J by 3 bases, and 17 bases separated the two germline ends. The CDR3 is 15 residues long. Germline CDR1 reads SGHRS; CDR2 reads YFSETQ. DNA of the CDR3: TGCGCCAGCAGCCCCAGTGGCGGGGACCTCTACGAGCAGTACTTC. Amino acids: CASSPSGGDLYEQYF.

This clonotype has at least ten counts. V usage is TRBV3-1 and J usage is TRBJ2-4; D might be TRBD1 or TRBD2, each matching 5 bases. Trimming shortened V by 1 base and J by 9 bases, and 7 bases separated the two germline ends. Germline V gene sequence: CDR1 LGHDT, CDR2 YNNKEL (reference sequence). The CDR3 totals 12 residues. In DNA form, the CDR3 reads TGTGCCAGCAGCCAAGGGGGGAGCATTCAGTACTTC. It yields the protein CASSQGGSIQYF. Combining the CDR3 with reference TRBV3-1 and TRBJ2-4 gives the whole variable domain DTAVSQTPKYLVTQMGNDKSIKCEQNLGHDTMYWYKQDSKKFLKIMFSYNNKELIINETVPNRFSPKSPDKAHLNLHINSLELGDSAVYFCASSQGGSIQYFGAGTRLSVL.

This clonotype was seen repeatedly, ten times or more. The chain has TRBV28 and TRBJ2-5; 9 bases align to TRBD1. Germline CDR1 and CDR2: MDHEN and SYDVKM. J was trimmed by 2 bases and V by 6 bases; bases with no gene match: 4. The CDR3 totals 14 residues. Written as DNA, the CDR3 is TGTGCCAGCAGAACGACAGGGGGACAAGAGACCCAGTACTTC. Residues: CASRTTGGQETQYF.

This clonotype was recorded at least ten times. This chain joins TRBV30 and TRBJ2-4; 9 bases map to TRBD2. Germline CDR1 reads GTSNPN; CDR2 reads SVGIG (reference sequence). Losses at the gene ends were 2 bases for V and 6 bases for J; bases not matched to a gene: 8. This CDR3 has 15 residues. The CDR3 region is CAWSWRGGQGNIQYF. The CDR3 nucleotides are TGTGCCTGGAGTTGGCGGGGGGGCCAGGGAAACATTCAGTACTTC.

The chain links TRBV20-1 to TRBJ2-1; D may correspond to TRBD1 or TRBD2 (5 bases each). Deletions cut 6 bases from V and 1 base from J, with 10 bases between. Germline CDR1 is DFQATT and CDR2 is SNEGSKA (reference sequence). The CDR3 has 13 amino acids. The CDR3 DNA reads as TGCAGTGCCGGGGACCGATCCTACAATGAGCAGTTCTTC. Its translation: CSAGDRSYNEQFF.

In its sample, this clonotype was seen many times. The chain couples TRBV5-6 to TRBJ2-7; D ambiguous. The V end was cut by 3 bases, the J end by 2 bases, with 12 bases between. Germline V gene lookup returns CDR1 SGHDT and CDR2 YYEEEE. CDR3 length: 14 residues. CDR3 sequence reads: CASSWTPRTYEQYF. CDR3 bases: TGTGCCAGCAGCTGGACCCCAAGAACCTACGAGCAGTACTTC.

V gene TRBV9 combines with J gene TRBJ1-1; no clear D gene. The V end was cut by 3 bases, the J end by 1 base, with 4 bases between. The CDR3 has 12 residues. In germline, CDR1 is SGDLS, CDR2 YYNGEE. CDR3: CASSEQNTEAFF. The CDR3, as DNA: TGTGCCAGCAGCGAGCAGAACACTGAAGCTTTCTTT.

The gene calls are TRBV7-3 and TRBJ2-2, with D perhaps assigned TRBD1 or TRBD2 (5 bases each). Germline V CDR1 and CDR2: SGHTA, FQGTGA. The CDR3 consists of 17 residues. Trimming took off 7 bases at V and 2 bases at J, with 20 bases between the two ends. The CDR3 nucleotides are TGTGCCAGCATCCGGTCGGGGACCCCCAGAAACACCGGGGAGCTGTTTTTT. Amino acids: CASIRSGTPRNTGELFF.

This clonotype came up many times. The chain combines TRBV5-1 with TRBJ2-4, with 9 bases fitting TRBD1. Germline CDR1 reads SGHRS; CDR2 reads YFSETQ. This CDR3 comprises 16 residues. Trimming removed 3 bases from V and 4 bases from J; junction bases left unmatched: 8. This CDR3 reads CASSWGQGSGKNIQYF. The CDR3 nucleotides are TGCGCCAGCAGCTGGGGACAGGGCTCGGGGAAAAACATTCAGTACTTC.

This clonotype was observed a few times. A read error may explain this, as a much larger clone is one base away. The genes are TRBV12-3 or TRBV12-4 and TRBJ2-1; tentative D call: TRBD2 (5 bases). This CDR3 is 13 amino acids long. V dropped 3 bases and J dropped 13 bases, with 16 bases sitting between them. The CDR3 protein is CASSFGNQETQFF. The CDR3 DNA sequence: TGTGCCAGCAGTTTCGGGAATCAAGAGACCCAGTTCTTC.

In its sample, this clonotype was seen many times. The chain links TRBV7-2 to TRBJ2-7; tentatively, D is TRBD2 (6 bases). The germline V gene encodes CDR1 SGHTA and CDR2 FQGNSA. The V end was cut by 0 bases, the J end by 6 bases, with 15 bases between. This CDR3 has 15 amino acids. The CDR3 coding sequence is TGTGCCAGCAGCTTAGCCCCGGGAGCGAGGAGCGAGCAGTACTTC. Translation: CASSLAPGARSEQYF.

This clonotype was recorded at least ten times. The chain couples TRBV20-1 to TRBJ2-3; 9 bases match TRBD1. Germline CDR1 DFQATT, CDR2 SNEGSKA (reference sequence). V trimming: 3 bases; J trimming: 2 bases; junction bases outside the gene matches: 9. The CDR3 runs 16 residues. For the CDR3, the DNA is TGCAGTGCTAGGCCACCCGGGACAGGGCCCACAGATACGCAGTATTTT. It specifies CSARPPGTGPTDTQYF.

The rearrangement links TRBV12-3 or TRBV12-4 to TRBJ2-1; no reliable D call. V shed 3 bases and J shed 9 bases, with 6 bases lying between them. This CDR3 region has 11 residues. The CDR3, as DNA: TGTGCCAGCAGTTTCAGTACTGAGCAGTTCTTC. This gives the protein CASSFSTEQFF.

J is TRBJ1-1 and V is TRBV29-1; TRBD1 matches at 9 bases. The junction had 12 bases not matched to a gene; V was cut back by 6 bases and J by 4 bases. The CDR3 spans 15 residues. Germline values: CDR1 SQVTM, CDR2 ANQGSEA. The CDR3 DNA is TGCAGCGTGTCCCGGGACAGGGTTGGGGGCACTGAAGCTTTCTTT. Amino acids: CSVSRDRVGGTEAFF.

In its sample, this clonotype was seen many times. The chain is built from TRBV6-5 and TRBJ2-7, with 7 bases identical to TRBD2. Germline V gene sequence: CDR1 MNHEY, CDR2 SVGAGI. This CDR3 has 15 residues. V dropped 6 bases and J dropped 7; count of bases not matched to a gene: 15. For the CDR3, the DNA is TGTGCCAGCAGCCGTGGCTCAGGGTGGGGGGGGGAGCAGTACTTC. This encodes CASSRGSGWGGEQYF.

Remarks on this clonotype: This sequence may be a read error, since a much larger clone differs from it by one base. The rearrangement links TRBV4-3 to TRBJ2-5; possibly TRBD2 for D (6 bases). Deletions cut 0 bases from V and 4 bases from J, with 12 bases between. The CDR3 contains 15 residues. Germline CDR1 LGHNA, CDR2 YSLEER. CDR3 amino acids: CASSQEWGVRETQYF. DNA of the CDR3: TGCGCCAGCAGCCAAGAATGGGGGGTTAGAGAGACCCAGTACTTC.

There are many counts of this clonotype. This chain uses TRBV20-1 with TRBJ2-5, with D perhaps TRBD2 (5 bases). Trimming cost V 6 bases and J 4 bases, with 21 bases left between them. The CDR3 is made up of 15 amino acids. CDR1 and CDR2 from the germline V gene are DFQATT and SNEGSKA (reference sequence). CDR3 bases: TGCAGTGCCGCATTTGCACGGGGTGTGGGAGAGACCCAGTACTTC. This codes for CSAAFARGVGETQYF.

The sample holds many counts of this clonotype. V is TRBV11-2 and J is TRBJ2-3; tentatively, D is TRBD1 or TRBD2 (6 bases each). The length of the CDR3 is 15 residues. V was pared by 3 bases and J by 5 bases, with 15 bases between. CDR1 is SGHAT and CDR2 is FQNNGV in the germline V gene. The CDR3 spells CASSFRGDVGDTQYF. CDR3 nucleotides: TGTGCCAGCAGCTTTAGGGGGGACGTGGGAGATACGCAGTATTTT.

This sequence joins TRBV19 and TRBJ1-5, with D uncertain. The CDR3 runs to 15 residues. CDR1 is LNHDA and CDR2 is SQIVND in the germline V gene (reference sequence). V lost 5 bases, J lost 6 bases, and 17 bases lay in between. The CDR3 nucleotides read TGTGCCAGTAGTCCCCGAGACGGTTCGCGTCAGCCCCAGCATTTT. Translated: CASSPRDGSRQPQHF.